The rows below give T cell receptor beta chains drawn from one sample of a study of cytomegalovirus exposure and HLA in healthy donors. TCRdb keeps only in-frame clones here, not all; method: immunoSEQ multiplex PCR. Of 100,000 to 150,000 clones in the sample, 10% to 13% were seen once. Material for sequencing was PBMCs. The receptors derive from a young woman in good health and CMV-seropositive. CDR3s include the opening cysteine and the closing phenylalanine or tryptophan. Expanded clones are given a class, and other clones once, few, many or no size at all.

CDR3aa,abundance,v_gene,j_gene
CASSLRGGGNTIYF,-,TRBV5-1,TRBJ1-3
CASSITPGQGAVLPQHF,few,TRBV19,TRBJ1-5
CASSITDAQYF,few,TRBV19,TRBJ2-3
CSMGTRLTDTQYF,-,TRBV29-1,TRBJ2-3
CSVTEGWHTF,few,TRBV29-1,TRBJ1-2
CASRLAGSYNEQFF,few,TRBV27,TRBJ2-1
CASSYPSSYEQYF,-,TRBV6-6,TRBJ2-7
CASSYGVKNIQYF,few,TRBV19,TRBJ2-4
CASSLAGPTEAFF,-,TRBV13,TRBJ1-1
CASRFRNTEAFF,-,TRBV5-8,TRBJ1-1
CASSVDRASEKLFF,few,TRBV2,TRBJ1-4
CASSTTGSGANVLTF,few,TRBV9,TRBJ2-6
CASQGAPDYGYTF,few,TRBV7-8,TRBJ1-2
CASSQSGNTEAFF,-,TRBV14,TRBJ1-1
CAWSTGGYNEQFF,-,TRBV30,TRBJ2-1
CASSVDRGSLGGYTF,-,TRBV5-1,TRBJ1-2
CASATRELGVLGETQYF,-,TRBV10-3,TRBJ2-5
CASGLAATGELFF,-,TRBV9,TRBJ2-2
CASGTGPNQPQHF,few,TRBV5-6,TRBJ1-5
CASSAGSEQYF,-,TRBV11-3,TRBJ2-7
CASRGTGFEQYF,-,TRBV27,TRBJ2-7
CASSLTGTTGELFF,few,TRBV7-3,TRBJ2-2
CASSLGGEMNTEAFF,few,TRBV13,TRBJ1-1
CAIKGGPTRGDTGELFF,-,TRBV10-3,TRBJ2-2
CASSLTGADNYGYTF,few,TRBV5-5,TRBJ1-2
CASSFPGQGRYEAFF,few,TRBV28,TRBJ1-1
CASSVAHSSNYEQYF,-,TRBV9,TRBJ2-7
CASSIFGGTATNEKLFF,once,TRBV19,TRBJ1-4
CASSSGQANEKLFF,-,TRBV5-1,TRBJ1-4
CAWSVSHSRGEKLFF,-,TRBV30,TRBJ1-4
CTTRGQGDGYTF,few,TRBV11-1,TRBJ1-2
CASTQDRGYEQYF,few,TRBV2,TRBJ2-7
CASDDSFNDYTF,few,TRBV2,TRBJ1-2
CASSLGLGAKEKLFF,few,TRBV5-1,TRBJ1-4
CAWSLTSREQYF,-,TRBV30,TRBJ2-7
CASSVQFYEQYF,-,TRBV2,TRBJ2-7
CASSLLRGFEETQYF,-,TRBV5-4,TRBJ2-5
CASSLEARTEAFF,-,TRBV5-1,TRBJ1-1
CASASRDLGEEQFF,once,TRBV19,TRBJ2-1
CASSQGPPATNEKLFF,few,TRBV4-1,TRBJ1-4